This T cell receptor beta chain appears in the sequencing data of a study of T cell changes during pregnancy in multiple sclerosis. Produced via immunoSEQ multiplex PCR; TCRdb's table is partial and in-frame only. The profile shows roughly 36,000 clones, approximately 91% of them singletons. CDR3 length: 15 amino acids. The V gene's germline CDR1 is MDHEN and CDR2 SYDVKM. Trimming pared 7 bases from V and 3 bases from J, leaving 16 bases between. This TCR was recovered from a female donor in good health, enrolled as a control in a pregnancy study. The sequences come from peripheral blood, collected in the second trimester of pregnancy. The rearrangement links TRBV28 to TRBJ1-5; D is uncertain. The chain's CDR3 is CASKIGQVNNQPQHF. The CDR3 DNA sequence: TGTGCCAGCAAAATTGGGCAGGTCAACAATCAGCCCCAGCATTTT.